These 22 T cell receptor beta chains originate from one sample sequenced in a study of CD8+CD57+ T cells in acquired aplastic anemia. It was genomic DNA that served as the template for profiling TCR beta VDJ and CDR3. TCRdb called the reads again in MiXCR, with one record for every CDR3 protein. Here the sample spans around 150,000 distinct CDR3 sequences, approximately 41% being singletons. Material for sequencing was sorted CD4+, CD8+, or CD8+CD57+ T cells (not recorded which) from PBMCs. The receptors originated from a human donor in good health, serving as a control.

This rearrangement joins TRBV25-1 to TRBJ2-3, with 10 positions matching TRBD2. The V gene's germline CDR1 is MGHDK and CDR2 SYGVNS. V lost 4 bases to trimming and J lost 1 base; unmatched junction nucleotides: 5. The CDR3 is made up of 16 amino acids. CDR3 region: CASSALGTSGTDTQYF. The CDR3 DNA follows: TGTGCCAGCAGTGCCCTCGGGACTAGCGGCACAGATACGCAGTATTTT.

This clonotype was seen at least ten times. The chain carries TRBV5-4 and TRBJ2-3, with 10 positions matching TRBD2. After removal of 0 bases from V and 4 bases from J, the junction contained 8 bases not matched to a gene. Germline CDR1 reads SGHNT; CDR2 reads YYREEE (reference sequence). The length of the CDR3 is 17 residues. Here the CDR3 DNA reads TGTGCCAGCAGCTTGGCCGAGCGGGGGGGCCTCGCAGATACGCAGTATTTT. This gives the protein CASSLAERGGLADTQYF. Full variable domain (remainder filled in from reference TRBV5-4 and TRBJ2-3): ETGVTQSPTHLIKTRGQQVTLRCSSQSGHNTVSWYQQALGQGPQFIFQYYREEENGRGNFPPRFSGLQFPNYSSELNVNALELDDSALYLCASSLAERGGLADTQYFGPGTRLTVL.

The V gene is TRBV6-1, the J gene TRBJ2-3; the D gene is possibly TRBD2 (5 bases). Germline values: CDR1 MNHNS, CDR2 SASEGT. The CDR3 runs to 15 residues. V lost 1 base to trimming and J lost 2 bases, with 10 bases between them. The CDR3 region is CASSEGAVNTDTQYF. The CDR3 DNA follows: TGTGCCAGCAGTGAAGGAGCGGTGAACACAGATACGCAGTATTTT.

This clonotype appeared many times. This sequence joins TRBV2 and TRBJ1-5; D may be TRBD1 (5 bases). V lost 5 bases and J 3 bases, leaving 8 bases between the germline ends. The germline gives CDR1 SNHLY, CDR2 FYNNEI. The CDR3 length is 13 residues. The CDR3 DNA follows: TGTGCCAGCAGTCGGGACCCCAATCAGCCCCAGCATTTT. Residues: CASSRDPNQPQHF.

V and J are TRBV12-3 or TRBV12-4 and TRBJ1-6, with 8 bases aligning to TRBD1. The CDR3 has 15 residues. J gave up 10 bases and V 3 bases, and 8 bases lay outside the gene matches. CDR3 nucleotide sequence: TGTGCCAGCAGTTTCTCCGGACAGGGAGGGTCACCCCTCCACTTT. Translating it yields CASSFSGQGGSPLHF.

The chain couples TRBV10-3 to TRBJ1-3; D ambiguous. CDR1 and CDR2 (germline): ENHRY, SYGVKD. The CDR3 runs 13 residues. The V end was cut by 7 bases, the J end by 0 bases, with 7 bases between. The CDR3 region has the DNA TGTGCCATCACTCCGGGCTCTGGAAACACCATATATTTT. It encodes CAITPGSGNTIYF.

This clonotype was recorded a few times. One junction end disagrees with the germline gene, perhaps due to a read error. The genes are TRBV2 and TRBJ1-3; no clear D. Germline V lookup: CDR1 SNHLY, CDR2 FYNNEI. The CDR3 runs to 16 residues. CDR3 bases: TGTGCCAGCAGTGAAAGAGAGGCCCGTGTTGGAGACACCATATATTTT. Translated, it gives CASSEREARVGDTIYF.

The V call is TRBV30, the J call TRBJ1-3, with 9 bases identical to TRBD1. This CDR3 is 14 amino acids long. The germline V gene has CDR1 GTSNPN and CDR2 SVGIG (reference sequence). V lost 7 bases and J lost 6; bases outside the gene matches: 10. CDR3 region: CALNRGRLENTIYF. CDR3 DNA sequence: TGTGCCTTGAACAGGGGGCGCTTGGAAAACACCATATATTTT.

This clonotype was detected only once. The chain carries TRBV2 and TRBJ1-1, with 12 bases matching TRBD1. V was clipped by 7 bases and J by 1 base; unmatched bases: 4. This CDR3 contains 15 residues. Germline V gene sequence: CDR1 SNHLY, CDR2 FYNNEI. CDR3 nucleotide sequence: TGTGCCAGCACCGAGGGACAGGGGGCGAACACTGAAGCTTTCTTT. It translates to CASTEGQGANTEAFF.

CDR3 DNA sequence: TGTGCCAGCAGCCAAGGCGGGACAGGGCTTTTTGGTGGCTACACCTTC. Its translation is CASSQGGTGLFGGYTF. V is TRBV4-2 and J is TRBJ1-2; 9 bases match TRBD1. This CDR3 contains 16 residues. After removal of 1 base from V and 7 bases from J, the junction contained 10 bases not matched to a gene. CDR1 and CDR2 from the germline V gene are LGHNA and YNFKEQ.

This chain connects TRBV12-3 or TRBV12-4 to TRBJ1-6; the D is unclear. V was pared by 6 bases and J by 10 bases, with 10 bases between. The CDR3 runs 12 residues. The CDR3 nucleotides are TGTGCCAGCAGCCTACCAGGATCACCCCTCCACTTT. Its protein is CASSLPGSPLHF.

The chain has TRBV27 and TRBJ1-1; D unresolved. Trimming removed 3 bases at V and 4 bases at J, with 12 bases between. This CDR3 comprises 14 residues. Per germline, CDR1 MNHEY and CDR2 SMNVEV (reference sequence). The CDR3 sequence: CASSLMALGTEAFF. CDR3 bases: TGTGCCAGCAGTTTGATGGCGCTCGGCACTGAAGCTTTCTTT.

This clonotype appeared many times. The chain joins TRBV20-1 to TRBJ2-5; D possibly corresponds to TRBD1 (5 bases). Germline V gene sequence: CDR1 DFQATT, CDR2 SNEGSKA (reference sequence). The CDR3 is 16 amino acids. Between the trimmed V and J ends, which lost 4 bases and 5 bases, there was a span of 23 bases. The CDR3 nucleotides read TGCAGTGCTACTATAGACAGATACCGCAATCGGGAGACCCAGTACTTC. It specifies CSATIDRYRNRETQYF.

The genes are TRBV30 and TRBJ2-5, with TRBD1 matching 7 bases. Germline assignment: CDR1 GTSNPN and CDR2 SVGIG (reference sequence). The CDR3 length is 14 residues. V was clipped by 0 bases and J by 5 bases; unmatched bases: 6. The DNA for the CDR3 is TGTGCCTGGAGTGTAAAGGGGGCCCGGGAGACCCAGTACTTC. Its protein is CAWSVKGARETQYF.

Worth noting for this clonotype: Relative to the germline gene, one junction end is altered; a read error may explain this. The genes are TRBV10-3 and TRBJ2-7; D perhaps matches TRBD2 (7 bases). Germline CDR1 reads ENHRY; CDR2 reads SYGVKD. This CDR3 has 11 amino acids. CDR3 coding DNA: TGTGCCATCACGGGGGGCTACGGGCAGTACTTC. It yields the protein CAITGGYGQYF.

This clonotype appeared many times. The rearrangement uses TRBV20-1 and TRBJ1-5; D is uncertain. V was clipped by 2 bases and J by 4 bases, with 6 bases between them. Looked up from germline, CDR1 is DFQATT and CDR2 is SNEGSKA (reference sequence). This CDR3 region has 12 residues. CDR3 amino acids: CSARPGNQPQHF. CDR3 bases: TGCAGTGCTAGACCGGGGAATCAGCCCCAGCATTTT.

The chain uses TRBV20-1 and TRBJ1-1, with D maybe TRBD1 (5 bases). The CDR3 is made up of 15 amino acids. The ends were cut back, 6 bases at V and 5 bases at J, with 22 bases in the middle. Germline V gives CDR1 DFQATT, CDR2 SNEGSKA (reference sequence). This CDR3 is CSAGDPGTLGTEAFF. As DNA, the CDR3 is TGCAGTGCCGGGGACCCCGGGACCCTTGGAACTGAAGCTTTCTTT.

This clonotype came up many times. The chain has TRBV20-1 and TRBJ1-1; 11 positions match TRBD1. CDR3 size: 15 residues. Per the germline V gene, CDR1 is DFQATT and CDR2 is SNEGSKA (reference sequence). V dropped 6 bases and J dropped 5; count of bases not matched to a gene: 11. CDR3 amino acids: CSAPQPGTGGTEAFF. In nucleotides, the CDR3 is TGCAGTGCCCCACAGCCCGGGACAGGGGGAACTGAAGCTTTCTTT.

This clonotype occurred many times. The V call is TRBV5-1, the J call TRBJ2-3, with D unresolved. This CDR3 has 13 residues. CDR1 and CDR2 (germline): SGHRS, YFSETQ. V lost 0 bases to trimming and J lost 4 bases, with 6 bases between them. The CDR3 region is CASSLDGSDTQYF. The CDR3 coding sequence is TGCGCCAGCAGCTTGGATGGGTCAGATACGCAGTATTTT.

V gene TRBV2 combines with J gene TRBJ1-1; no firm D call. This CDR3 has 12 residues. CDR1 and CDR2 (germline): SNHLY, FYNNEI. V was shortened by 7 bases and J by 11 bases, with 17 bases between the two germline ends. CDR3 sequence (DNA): TGTGCCAGCACTGGGGATCGGGGAGGCGCTTTCTTT. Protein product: CASTGDRGGAFF.

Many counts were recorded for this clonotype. CDR3 DNA sequence: TGCAGTGCTGTAAACAGGGGTTCTAACTATGGCTACACCTTC. It yields the protein CSAVNRGSNYGYTF. V and J are TRBV20-1 and TRBJ1-2; 7 bases line up with TRBD1. Germline trimming cut 5 bases from V and 0 bases from J; bases unmatched to any gene: 6. Looked up from germline, CDR1 is DFQATT and CDR2 is SNEGSKA (reference sequence). This CDR3 contains 14 residues.

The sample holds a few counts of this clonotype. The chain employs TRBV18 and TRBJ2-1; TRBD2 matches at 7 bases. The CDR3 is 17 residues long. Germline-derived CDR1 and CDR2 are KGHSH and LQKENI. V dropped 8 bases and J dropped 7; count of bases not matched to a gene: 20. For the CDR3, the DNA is TGTGCCAGCACAGGAAGCCCCAGCGGGACGGGGGGTAATGAGCAGTTCTTC. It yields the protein CASTGSPSGTGGNEQFF.